Listed here are 18 T cell receptor beta chains from one sample, sequenced in a study of T cell changes during pregnancy in multiple sclerosis. Only in-frame clones appear in the TCRdb table, and some are missing; sequencing was by immunoSEQ multiplex PCR. The sample shows around 59,000 clones, roughly nine tenths of them seen only once. The material was CD4+ T cells from peripheral blood mononuclear cells, obtained in the first trimester of pregnancy. These receptors were taken from a female donor with multiple sclerosis, enrolled in a pregnancy study.

V usage is TRBV9 and J usage is TRBJ2-5, with TRBD2 matching 8 bases. CDR3 length: 15 amino acids. After removal of 6 bases from V and 2 bases from J, the junction contained 9 bases not matched to a gene. Germline assignment: CDR1 SGDLS and CDR2 YYNGEE. CDR3 sequence reads: CASTPGGLRQETQYF. Here the CDR3 DNA reads TGTGCCAGCACCCCGGGGGGGTTACGGCAAGAGACCCAGTACTTC.

The chain links TRBV29-1 to TRBJ2-7, with D perhaps matching TRBD2 (6 bases). Trimming removed 4 bases from V and 1 base from J, with 8 bases in between. The CDR3 has 12 residues. The germline CDR1 and CDR2 sequences are SQVTM and ANQGSEA. The CDR3 DNA follows: TGCAGCGTTGGGGAGGATTCCTACGAGCAGTACTTC. It encodes CSVGEDSYEQYF.

This clone was found a few times. The V call is TRBV27, the J call TRBJ1-2, with 10 bases fitting TRBD1. V shed 2 bases and J 2 bases; nucleotides not matched to a gene: 11. CDR1 MNHEY and CDR2 SMNVEV come from the germline V gene (reference sequence). The CDR3 sequence is 18 residues long. CDR3 in amino acids: CASSLRSSPGQGNYGYTF. CDR3 nucleotides: TGTGCCAGCAGTTTAAGATCTTCTCCGGGACAGGGGAACTATGGCTACACCTTC.

This rearrangement joins TRBV6-4 to TRBJ2-5, with TRBD2 matching 14 bases. This CDR3 spans 13 amino acids. The germline CDR1 and CDR2 sequences are MRHNA and SNTAGT. V trimming: 8 bases; J trimming: 5 bases; junction bases outside the gene matches: 1. CDR3 nucleotides: TGTGCCAGCGGGACTAGCGGGGGTGAGACCCAGTACTTC. Protein: CASGTSGGETQYF.

This clone was counted between two and nine times. V gene TRBV29-1 combines with J gene TRBJ2-5, with 7 nucleotides matching TRBD1. Per the germline V gene, CDR1 is SQVTM and CDR2 is ANQGSEA. The ends lost 6 bases at V and 1 base at J; junction bases unmatched: 5. This CDR3 is 13 amino acids long. The CDR3, as DNA: TGCAGCGTCACAGGGGCGCGCCAAGAGACCCAGTACTTC. Translated, it gives CSVTGARQETQYF.

The chain links TRBV4-3 to TRBJ2-1; 14 bases line up with TRBD2. There are 18 residues in the CDR3. CDR1 and CDR2 from the germline V gene are LGHNA and YSLEER. Unmatched junction bases numbered 18, after V lost 5 bases and J lost 12 bases. The CDR3 region has the DNA TGCGCCAGCAGCACGGTAGGGACTAGCGGGGGCCGTTTTATCGGGCAGTTCTTC. Translation: CASSTVGTSGGRFIGQFF.

The chain joins TRBV25-1 to TRBJ1-4; 9 bases match TRBD1. CDR3 length: 14 residues. Germline values: CDR1 MGHDK, CDR2 SYGVNS. V trimming: 6 bases; J trimming: 8 bases; junction bases outside the gene matches: 7. CDR3 DNA sequence: TGTGCCAGCAGCCTTACACAGGGGGCGGAAAAACTGTTTTTT. Its translation: CASSLTQGAEKLFF.

This clone was seen just once. V and J are TRBV6-4 and TRBJ1-2; D is unresolved. Trimming left V 1 base short and J 6 bases short, with 21 bases between. The CDR3 is 17 amino acids. Looked up from germline, CDR1 is MRHNA and CDR2 is SNTAGT. The CDR3 DNA reads as TGTGCCAGCAGTGACTTCTACACATCGAGACGGGATGATGGCTACACCTTC. It encodes CASSDFYTSRRDDGYTF.

CDR3 in DNA: TGTGCCAGCAGCTTAGGGGGAACTAGCGGGCTCCAAGAGACCCAGTACTTC. Its protein is CASSLGGTSGLQETQYF. V usage is TRBV7-8 and J usage is TRBJ2-5; 9 nucleotides match TRBD2. V dropped 1 base and J dropped 1; count of bases not matched to a gene: 7. Per the germline V gene, CDR1 is SGHVS and CDR2 is FQNEAQ. The CDR3 runs to 17 residues.

The DNA for the CDR3 is TGTGCCAGTAGTAATCCCCCCAGGGACTATGGCTACACCTTC. Translated: CASSNPPRDYGYTF. J is TRBJ1-2 and V is TRBV19; D possibly corresponds to TRBD1 (5 bases). The CDR3 is 14 residues long. V was trimmed by 4 bases and J by 3 bases, leaving 12 bases between them. The germline V gene has CDR1 LNHDA and CDR2 SQIVND (reference sequence). The full variable domain, completed using reference TRBV19 and TRBJ1-2, is DGGITQSPKYLFRKEGQNVTLSCEQNLNHDAMYWYRQDPGQGLRLIYYSQIVNDFQKGDIAEGYSVSREKKESFPLTVTSAQKNPTAFYLCASSNPPRDYGYTFGSGTRLTVV.

In this sample, this clone turned up once. The chain joins TRBV9 to TRBJ2-5, with TRBD2 matching over 13 bases. The DNA end is a closer match to TRBJ2-7, so the J assignment may be wrong. This CDR3 is 18 amino acids long. Germline assignment: CDR1 SGDLS and CDR2 YYNGEE. The DNA for the CDR3 is TGTGCCAGCAGCGTAGGCCTCGCGGGACTAGCGGGATCCTACGAGCAGTACTTC. The encoded protein is CASSVGLAGLAGSYEQYF.

The V and J genes are TRBV27 and TRBJ2-2; TRBD2 aligns across 8 bases. The V and J ends lost 3 bases and 1 base, in that order; junction bases with no gene match: 13. CDR1 and CDR2 from the germline V gene are MNHEY and SMNVEV (reference sequence). The CDR3 is made up of 19 amino acids. The CDR3 nucleotides read TGTGCCAGCAGTTTCTCGATCGGACTAGCCCCCTTGAACACCGGGGAGCTGTTTTTT. This encodes CASSFSIGLAPLNTGELFF.

The chain links TRBV6-5 to TRBJ1-2; 7 bases align to TRBD1. The CDR3 consists of 15 residues. CDR1 is MNHEY and CDR2 is SVGAGI in the germline V gene. The V segment lost 6 bases and the J segment 1 base; nucleotides outside the gene matches: 8. The CDR3 DNA is TGTGCCAGCAGCAATAACAGGGGCCTTAACTATGGCTACACCTTC. Translating it yields CASSNNRGLNYGYTF.

This clone came up once. V is TRBV30 and J is TRBJ1-2; possibly TRBD1 for D (5 bases). The V end lost 3 bases, the J end lost 1 base, and 12 bases lay between the germline ends. Germline V gene data show CDR1 as GTSNPN and CDR2 as SVGIG (reference sequence). The CDR3 is 14 amino acids. CDR3 residues: CAWSPTVYNYGYTF. DNA of the CDR3: TGTGCCTGGAGCCCGACAGTATATAACTATGGCTACACCTTC.

This clone was detected only a few times. The chain couples TRBV7-2 to TRBJ1-1; D perhaps matches TRBD1 (6 bases). This CDR3 spans 12 amino acids. Trimming left V 5 bases short and J 6 bases short, with 10 bases between. Germline assignment: CDR1 SGHTA and CDR2 FQGNSA. In nucleotides, the CDR3 is TGTGCCAGCAGCGCTTGGACAGCTGAAGCTTTCTTT. It translates to CASSAWTAEAFF.

On this clone itself: One junction end does not reproduce the germline sequence, and a read error may be involved. The sample carries other DNA sequences with the same CDR3. The rearrangement joins TRBV19 to TRBJ2-1; 14 bases fit TRBD2. This CDR3 has 15 amino acids. Germline V gene lookup returns CDR1 LNHDA and CDR2 SQIVND (reference sequence). DNA for the CDR3: TGCGCCAGTAGTAGAGGGACTAGCGGGGGCAATGAGCAGTTCTTC. This codes for CASSRGTSGGNEQFF. The full variable domain, in which reference TRBV19 and TRBJ2-1 provide the parts outside the CDR3, is DGGITQSPKYLFRKEGQNVTLSCEQNLNHDAMYWYRQDPGQGLRLIYYSQIVNDFQKGDIAEGYSVSREKKESFPLTVTSAQKNPTAFYLCASSRGTSGGNEQFFGPGTRLTVL.

This clone occurred once. The J gene is TRBJ2-7, the V gene TRBV19, with 9 positions matching TRBD1. The CDR3 extends over 14 amino acids. Trimming took 4 bases from V and 3 from J; bases not matched to a gene: 4. The germline V gene encodes CDR1 LNHDA and CDR2 SQIVND (reference sequence). The CDR3 nucleotides read TGTGCCAGTAGTAGGACAGGGGTTTTCTACGAGCAGTACTTC. Protein sequence: CASSRTGVFYEQYF. Full variable domain (remainder filled in from reference TRBV19 and TRBJ2-7): DGGITQSPKYLFRKEGQNVTLSCEQNLNHDAMYWYRQDPGQGLRLIYYSQIVNDFQKGDIAEGYSVSREKKESFPLTVTSAQKNPTAFYLCASSRTGVFYEQYFGPGTRLTVT.

The gene calls are TRBV12-2 and TRBJ1-3; the D call of TRBD1 is as the table states it, not checked on the DNA. TRBV12-2 is described as a pseudogene. The CDR3 has 20 residues. The CDR3 here is CASRLALSRGKRSSGNTIYF. DNA for the CDR3: TGTGCAAGTCGCTTAGCGCTATCTAGGGGGAAGAGGAGCTCTGGAAACACCATATATTTT.